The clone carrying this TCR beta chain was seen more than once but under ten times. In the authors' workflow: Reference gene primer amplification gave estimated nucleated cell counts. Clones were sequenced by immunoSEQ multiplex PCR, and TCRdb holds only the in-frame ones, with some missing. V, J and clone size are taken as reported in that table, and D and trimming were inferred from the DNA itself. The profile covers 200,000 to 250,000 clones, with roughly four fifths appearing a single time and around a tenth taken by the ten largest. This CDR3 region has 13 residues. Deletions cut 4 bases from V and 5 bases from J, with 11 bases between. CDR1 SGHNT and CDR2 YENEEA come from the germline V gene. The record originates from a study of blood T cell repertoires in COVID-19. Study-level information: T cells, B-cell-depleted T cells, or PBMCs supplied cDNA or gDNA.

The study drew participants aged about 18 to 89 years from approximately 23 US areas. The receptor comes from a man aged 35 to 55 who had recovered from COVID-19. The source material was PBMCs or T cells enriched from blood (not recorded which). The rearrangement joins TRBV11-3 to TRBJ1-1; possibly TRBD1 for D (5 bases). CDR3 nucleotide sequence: TGTGCCAGCAGCTCCCAGGGAGGGACTGAAGCTTTCTTT. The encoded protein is CASSSQGGTEAFF.